One and the same sample provided the 25 T cell receptor beta chains below, sequenced in a study of blood T cells in healthy people across ages. Next came a second PCR, run for about 7 to 12 cycles, which used a sample-barcoded 5' primer along with a J-beta primer mix. TCRdb reprocessed the 5' RACE reads with MiXCR, giving one entry per CDR3 protein. This sample yields fewer than 1.5 million distinct CDR3 sequences, of which 42% are seen a single time; less than 8% belongs to the top ten. Sequenced: blood. The source of these receptors is a woman in her late teens or twenties in good health.

V usage is TRBV5-1 and J usage is TRBJ1-1; 10 bases are shared with TRBD1. The germline V gene encodes CDR1 SGHRS and CDR2 YFSETQ. This CDR3 has 15 amino acids. The trim removed 0 bases at V and 8 bases at J, leaving 7 bases unmatched. This CDR3 is CASSLGEGQGKEAFF. DNA of the CDR3: TGCGCCAGCAGCTTGGGTGAGGGACAGGGGAAGGAAGCTTTCTTT. The full variable domain, completed using reference TRBV5-1 and TRBJ1-1, is KAGVTQTPRYLIKTRGQQVTLSCSPISGHRSVSWYQQTPGQGLQFLFEYFSETQRNKGNFPGRFSGRQFSNSRSEMNVSTLELGDSALYLCASSLGEGQGKEAFFGQGTRLTVV.

There are a few counts of this clonotype. The rearrangement links TRBV6-4 to TRBJ1-2, with D uncertain. This CDR3 region has 14 residues. V was shortened by 2 bases and J by 6 bases, with 13 bases between the two germline ends. Germline V gives CDR1 MRHNA, CDR2 SNTAGT. The CDR3 DNA sequence: TGTGCCAGCAGTGACCGCTGGGAAACAAATGGCTACACCTTC. As protein: CASSDRWETNGYTF.

In its sample, this clonotype was seen a few times. This chain connects TRBV27 to TRBJ1-4; D perhaps matches TRBD1 (5 bases). Germline V lookup: CDR1 MNHEY, CDR2 SMNVEV (reference sequence). With 2 bases removed from V and 7 bases from J, the gap between germline ends came to 11 bases. The CDR3 totals 14 residues. This CDR3 reads CASSLNGGSEKLFF. CDR3 coding DNA: TGTGCCAGCAGTTTAAACGGGGGTTCTGAAAAACTGTTTTTT.

The CDR3 protein is CASTFTSARWTQYF. DNA of the CDR3: TGTGCCAGCACTTTTACGTCCGCGCGATGGACCCAGTACTTC. The chain combines TRBV6-6 with TRBJ2-5, with D uncertain. V gave up 7 bases and J gave up 7 bases, with 19 bases separating them. There are 14 residues in the CDR3. CDR1 is MNHNY, CDR2 SVGAGI, per germline (reference sequence).

The chain joins TRBV29-1 to TRBJ2-3, with D perhaps TRBD2 (7 bases). CDR3 length: 16 amino acids. V was trimmed by 7 bases and J by 1 base, leaving 21 bases between them. The germline gives CDR1 SQVTM, CDR2 ANQGSEA. This chain's CDR3 is CSAPGGSGAGTDTQYF. DNA for the CDR3: TGCAGCGCCCCCGGGGGCAGCGGGGCGGGCACAGATACGCAGTATTTT.

This chain links TRBV7-2 with TRBJ1-2, with 7 bases that match TRBD1. With 4 bases clipped from V and 0 bases from J, the junction kept 5 bases outside the gene matches. This CDR3 comprises 15 residues. Germline CDR1 is SGHTA and CDR2 is FQGNSA. The CDR3 bases are TGTGCCAGCAGCTCACGGGACAGTACTAACTATGGCTACACCTTC. Its protein is CASSSRDSTNYGYTF. Looking up the rest from reference TRBV7-2 and TRBJ1-2 gives the full variable domain: GAGVSQSPSNKVTEKGKDVELRCDPISGHTALYWYRQSLGQGLEFLIYFQGNSAPDKSGLPSDRFSAERTGGSVSTLTIQRTQQEDSAVYLCASSSRDSTNYGYTFGSGTRLTVV.

This chain joins TRBV7-3 and TRBJ2-7; D is undetermined. The V gene's germline CDR1 is SGHTA and CDR2 FQGTGA. This CDR3 is 15 amino acids long. V gave up 1 base and J gave up 0 bases, with 10 bases separating them. The CDR3 reads CASSLNSGNSYEQYF. CDR3 DNA: TGTGCCAGCAGCTTAAATTCCGGTAACTCCTACGAGCAGTACTTC.

The rearrangement uses TRBV20-1 and TRBJ1-1; D is unclear. The germline V gene has CDR1 DFQATT and CDR2 SNEGSKA (reference sequence). The CDR3 totals 14 residues. V was cut by 6 bases and J by 2 bases, with 16 bases left in between. The CDR3: CSAVSQTTNTEAFF. The CDR3 DNA reads as TGCAGTGCCGTCTCCCAGACGACAAACACTGAAGCTTTCTTT.

The chain carries TRBV11-1 and TRBJ2-1; 7 positions agree with TRBD2. This CDR3 comprises 12 residues. Germline V gene data show CDR1 as SGHAT and CDR2 as FQDESV (reference sequence). V was clipped by 5 bases and J by 9 bases; unmatched bases: 4. The CDR3 spells CASSGLEVEQFF. As DNA, the CDR3 is TGTGCCAGCAGCGGACTAGAGGTTGAGCAGTTCTTC.

The rearrangement links TRBV5-1 to TRBJ2-5; 7 bases are a match to TRBD1. The CDR3 sequence is 14 residues long. Germline V gene lookup returns CDR1 SGHRS and CDR2 YFSETQ. The junction had 7 bases not matched to a gene; V was cut back by 4 bases and J by 4 bases. The CDR3 nucleotides are TGCGCCAGCAGCCCTACCGGGACAGCAGAGACCCAGTACTTC. Translating it yields CASSPTGTAETQYF.

The J gene is TRBJ2-1, the V gene TRBV7-7, with D tentatively TRBD1 (6 bases). CDR3 length equals 14 residues. CDR1 SSHAT and CDR2 FNYEAQ come from the germline V gene (reference sequence). Trimming removed 6 bases at V and 3 bases at J, with 12 bases between. The CDR3 here is CASSQGTVYNEQFF. CDR3 nucleotide sequence: TGTGCCAGCAGTCAGGGGACCGTCTACAATGAGCAGTTCTTC.

This clonotype was observed many times. The chain employs TRBV7-2 and TRBJ2-5; D remains unclear. The length of the CDR3 is 14 residues. V was trimmed by 5 bases and J by 5 bases, leaving 15 bases between them. Germline V CDR1 and CDR2: SGHTA, FQGNSA. CDR3 sequence (DNA): TGTGCCAGCAGCCAGGTCGCACAGACGGAGACCCAGTACTTC. It is translated as CASSQVAQTETQYF. Together with reference TRBV7-2 and TRBJ2-5, the CDR3 gives the full variable domain: GAGVSQSPSNKVTEKGKDVELRCDPISGHTALYWYRQSLGQGLEFLIYFQGNSAPDKSGLPSDRFSAERTGGSVSTLTIQRTQQEDSAVYLCASSQVAQTETQYFGPGTRLLVL.

This clonotype occurred a few times. The chain carries TRBV29-1 and TRBJ1-4; D may be TRBD1 (5 bases). Germline V gene sequence: CDR1 SQVTM, CDR2 ANQGSEA. Between the trimmed V and J ends, which lost 4 bases and 5 bases, there was a span of 14 bases. The CDR3 covers 14 residues. The CDR3 loop is CSVGGMGANEKLFF. The CDR3 coding sequence is TGCAGCGTTGGGGGCATGGGAGCAAATGAAAAACTGTTTTTT.

In its sample, this clonotype was seen a few times. This chain uses TRBV29-1 with TRBJ1-1; 9 bases line up with TRBD1. Per germline, CDR1 SQVTM and CDR2 ANQGSEA. V lost 2 bases and J lost 8; bases outside the gene matches: 3. The CDR3 is 12 residues long. CDR3 bases: TGCAGCGTTGAACGCGGGACAGGGGAAGCTTTCTTT. Its translation: CSVERGTGEAFF.

V and J are TRBV10-2 and TRBJ2-2; perhaps D is TRBD1 or TRBD2 (6 bases each). The CDR3 spans 15 residues. CDR1 and CDR2 (germline): WSHSY, SAAADI. With 8 bases removed from V and 4 bases from J, the gap between germline ends came to 17 bases. As DNA, the CDR3 is TGCGCCAGCCGCCGGGATGGGGGGCGCACCGGGGAGCTGTTTTTT. Its translation: CASRRDGGRTGELFF.

The chain links TRBV6-5 to TRBJ2-5; 8 bases are shared with TRBD1. The J call is uncertain, as TRBJ2-7 better fits the DNA end. This CDR3 spans 16 amino acids. The germline V gene encodes CDR1 MNHEY and CDR2 SVGAGI. The CDR3 DNA sequence: TGTGCCAGCAGTATGGGGTCCGGGACAGGTCCTTACGAGCAGTACTTC. Amino acid sequence: CASSMGSGTGPYEQYF.

This chain connects TRBV20-1 to TRBJ1-2; D gene uncertain. CDR1 is DFQATT and CDR2 is SNEGSKA in the germline V gene (reference sequence). With 6 bases removed from V and 2 bases from J, the gap between germline ends came to 10 bases. The CDR3 has 12 amino acids. The CDR3 DNA sequence: TGCAGTGCGAAACCGATCAACTATGGCTACACCTTC. Translation: CSAKPINYGYTF.

This clonotype was detected only a few times. The chain combines TRBV12-3 or TRBV12-4 with TRBJ2-3, with 13 bases fitting TRBD2. The CDR3 length is 16 residues. The J segment lost 5 bases and the V segment lost 6 bases, leaving 8 bases of the junction unmatched. This CDR3 reads CASSNRGLAGRDTQYF. The DNA of the CDR3 is TGTGCCAGCAGCAACCGGGGACTAGCGGGGAGAGATACGCAGTATTTT.

The chain joins TRBV6-1 to TRBJ2-1, with D hard to call. The CDR3 is made up of 16 amino acids. Trimming took off 0 bases at V and 2 bases at J, with 11 bases between the two ends. Germline assignment: CDR1 MNHNS and CDR2 SASEGT. CDR3 loop: CASSEAGPRPYNEQFF. DNA of the CDR3: TGTGCCAGCAGTGAAGCGGGCCCTCGGCCCTACAATGAGCAGTTCTTC.

V gene TRBV29-1 combines with J gene TRBJ2-6, with a possible D match to TRBD2 (6 bases). Trimming stripped 4 bases from V and 0 bases from J, with 13 bases between. Looked up from germline, CDR1 is SQVTM and CDR2 is ANQGSEA. The CDR3 sequence is 16 residues long. Here the CDR3 DNA reads TGCAGCGTTGCAGGACGGGAGAGCTCTGGGGCCAACGTCCTGACTTTC. Its protein is CSVAGRESSGANVLTF.

This clonotype was counted at least ten times. The chain links TRBV29-1 to TRBJ2-5; D tentatively reads TRBD1 or TRBD2 (5 bases each). Germline loops: CDR1 SQVTM, CDR2 ANQGSEA. V lost 6 bases to trimming and J lost 3 bases, with 8 bases between them. The CDR3 consists of 11 residues. This CDR3 is CSVGTEETQYF. CDR3 in DNA: TGCAGCGTCGGGACGGAAGAGACCCAGTACTTC. Full variable domain (outside the CDR3, taken from reference TRBV29-1 and TRBJ2-5): SAVISQKPSRDICQRGTSLTIQCQVDSQVTMMFWYRQQPGQSLTLIATANQGSEATYESGFVIDKFPISRPNLTFSTLTVSNMSPEDSSIYLCSVGTEETQYFGPGTRLLVL.

This chain uses TRBV19 with TRBJ1-2; D is unresolved. CDR1 and CDR2 (germline): LNHDA, SQIVND (reference sequence). The V and J ends lost 2 bases and 3 bases respectively, with 7 bases between them. The CDR3 has 13 residues. CDR3 in amino acids: CASSIMADYGYTF. In DNA form, the CDR3 reads TGTGCCAGTAGTATAATGGCGGACTATGGCTACACCTTC.

The chain is built from TRBV2 and TRBJ1-4; D is ambiguous. The CDR3 spans 13 residues. Per the germline V gene, CDR1 is SNHLY and CDR2 is FYNNEI. The germline V and J ends were trimmed by 11 bases and 4 bases, with 14 bases remaining between them. In nucleotides, the CDR3 is TGTGCCGAACGGGGAGACCTTAATGAAAAACTGTTTTTT. Its translation: CAERGDLNEKLFF.

This clonotype was seen a few times. The rearrangement links TRBV7-9 to TRBJ1-2, with 7 bases lining up with TRBD1. J gave up 7 bases and V 4 bases, and 6 bases lay outside the gene matches. The length of the CDR3 is 13 residues. CDR1 is SEHNR, CDR2 FQNEAQ, per germline (reference sequence). CDR3 region: CASSSPTGPGYTF. CDR3 nucleotide sequence: TGTGCCAGCAGCTCGCCGACAGGGCCTGGCTACACCTTC.

This clonotype has just a few counts. V usage is TRBV28 and J usage is TRBJ2-3; possibly TRBD2 for D (6 bases). There are 14 residues in the CDR3. Trimming took 7 bases from V and 1 from J, leaving 12 bases between them. Per the germline V gene, CDR1 is MDHEN and CDR2 is SYDVKM. In nucleotides, the CDR3 is TGTGCCAGCAAAAGGTCGGGGGGCACAGATACGCAGTATTTT. It specifies CASKRSGGTDTQYF.